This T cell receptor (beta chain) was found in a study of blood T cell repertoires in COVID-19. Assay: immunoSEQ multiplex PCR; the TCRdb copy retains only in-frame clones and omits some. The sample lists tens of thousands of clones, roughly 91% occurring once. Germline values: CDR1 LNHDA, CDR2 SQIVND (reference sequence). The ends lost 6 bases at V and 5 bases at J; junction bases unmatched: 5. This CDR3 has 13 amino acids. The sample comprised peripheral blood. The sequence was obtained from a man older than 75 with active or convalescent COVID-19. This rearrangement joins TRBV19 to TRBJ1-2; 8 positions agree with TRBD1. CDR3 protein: CASRETGAYGYTF. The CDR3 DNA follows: TGTGCCAGTAGAGAGACAGGGGCGTATGGCTACACCTTC. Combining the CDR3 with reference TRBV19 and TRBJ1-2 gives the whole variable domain DGGITQSPKYLFRKEGQNVTLSCEQNLNHDAMYWYRQDPGQGLRLIYYSQIVNDFQKGDIAEGYSVSREKKESFPLTVTSAQKNPTAFYLCASRETGAYGYTFGSGTRLTVV.